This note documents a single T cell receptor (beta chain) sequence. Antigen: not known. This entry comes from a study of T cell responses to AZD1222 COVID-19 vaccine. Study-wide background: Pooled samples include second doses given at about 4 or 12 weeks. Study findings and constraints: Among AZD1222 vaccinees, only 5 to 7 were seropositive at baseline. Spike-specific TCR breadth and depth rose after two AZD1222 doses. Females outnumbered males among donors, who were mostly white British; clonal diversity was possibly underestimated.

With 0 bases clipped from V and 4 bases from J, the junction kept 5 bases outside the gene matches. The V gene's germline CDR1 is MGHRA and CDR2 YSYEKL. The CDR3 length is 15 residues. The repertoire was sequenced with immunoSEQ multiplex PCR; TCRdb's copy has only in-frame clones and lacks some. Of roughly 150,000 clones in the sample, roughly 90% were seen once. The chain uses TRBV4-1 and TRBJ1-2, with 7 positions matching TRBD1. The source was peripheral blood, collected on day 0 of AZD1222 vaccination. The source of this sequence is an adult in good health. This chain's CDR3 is CASSQDGGQLYGYTF. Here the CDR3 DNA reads TGCGCCAGCAGCCAAGACGGGGGACAGCTCTATGGCTACACCTTC.